This T cell receptor beta chain was recorded in a study of shared clonotypes between healthy human individuals. Here immunoSEQ multiplex PCR was the method, and the copy in TCRdb shows in-frame clones only, minus some. The sample lists about 490,000 clones; 81% were seen once. The V end was cut by 1 base, the J end by 10 bases, with 16 bases between. Germline V gene lookup returns CDR1 MNHEY and CDR2 SMNVEV (reference sequence). This CDR3 is built from 14 residues. Overall study findings and caveats: Having only a few donors restricted how much genetic and exposure-history diversity was captured.

This clone was recorded at least ten times. The antigen is not known. The rearrangement joins TRBV27 to TRBJ1-1; D remains unclear. Sequenced input: PBMCs. This receptor was obtained from a woman between 35 and 50 years old in good health. Some clones in this sample may be carry-over from other donors' samples. The CDR3 DNA is TGTGCCAGCAGTTTATGGGGTGGGAGCGACGGAGCTTTCTTT. This encodes CASSLWGGSDGAFF.